Presented here are 18 T cell receptor beta chains from one specimen sequenced in a study of liver allograft versus peripheral blood T cells. Study-level background: Comparing T cell receptor repertoires in transplanted livers with those in recipients' peripheral blood was part of the design.

Using its own MiXCR run on the reads, TCRdb lists one record per CDR3 protein. Among about 5,200 distinct CDR3 sequences listed, 15% to 20% were seen once. The receptor source for this set is a human patient who had a liver transplant. Some T cells may originate from the graft donor.

This clonotype was recorded at least ten times. The genes are TRBV9 and TRBJ2-5; D ambiguous. This CDR3 contains 13 residues. The V end was cut by 0 bases, the J end by 2 bases, with 5 bases between. CDR1 and CDR2 (germline): SGDLS, YYNGEE. The CDR3 region is CASSVGVQETQYF. The CDR3 nucleotides read TGTGCCAGCAGCGTAGGGGTACAAGAGACCCAGTACTTC.

This sequence joins TRBV19 and TRBJ1-5, with D hard to call. V lost 4 bases and J 0 bases, leaving 16 bases between the germline ends. The CDR3 sequence is 17 residues long. Germline lookup yields CDR1 LNHDA and CDR2 SQIVND (reference sequence). The CDR3 coding sequence is TGTGCCAGTAGTAAAGGAGGTCCCAGCCATAGCAATCAGCCCCAGCATTTT. Its translation: CASSKGGPSHSNQPQHF.

This clonotype has at least ten counts. This chain connects TRBV19 to TRBJ1-2; TRBD1 might be the D (6 bases). The V end was cut by 9 bases, the J end by 5 bases, with 10 bases between. CDR1 and CDR2 (germline): LNHDA, SQIVND (reference sequence). The CDR3 is 11 amino acids. CDR3 DNA: TGTGCCAGAGGGACACCATATGGCTACACCTTC. Translated, it gives CARGTPYGYTF.

Relative to its sample, this clonotype is medium-sized. The chain has TRBV7-9 and TRBJ2-3, with 9 bases aligning to TRBD2. CDR1 is SEHNR and CDR2 is FQNEAQ in the germline V gene (reference sequence). Losses at the gene ends were 2 bases for V and 0 bases for J; bases not matched to a gene: 6. The CDR3 is 17 residues long. CDR3: CASSLRTAGGSTDTQYF. The CDR3 DNA reads as TGTGCCAGCAGCTTAAGAACGGCGGGAGGGAGCACAGATACGCAGTATTTT. The whole variable domain, remainder taken from reference TRBV7-9 and TRBJ2-3, is DTGVSQNPRHKITKRGQNVTFRCDPISEHNRLYWYRQTLGQGPEFLTYFQNEAQLEKSRLLSDRFSAERPKGSFSTLEIQRTEQGDSAMYLCASSLRTAGGSTDTQYFGPGTRLTVL.

The V gene is TRBV11-2, the J gene TRBJ2-7; D call uncertain. The CDR3 is 15 residues long. In germline, CDR1 is SGHAT, CDR2 FQNNGV. V was clipped by 5 bases and J by 6 bases, with 20 bases between them. The CDR3 spells CASSPPTWQRIEQYF. CDR3 coding DNA: TGTGCCAGCAGCCCTCCGACTTGGCAAAGGATCGAGCAGTACTTC.

This chain links TRBV7-3 with TRBJ2-5; 8 positions match TRBD1. J lost 0 bases, V lost 4 bases, and 1 base had no gene match. This CDR3 is built from 14 residues. The germline V gene has CDR1 SGHTA and CDR2 FQGTGA. CDR3 bases: TGTGCCAGCAGCTCGACAGGGGACCAAGAGACCCAGTACTTC. Its translation is CASSSTGDQETQYF.

A single count supports this clonotype. The chain joins TRBV20-1 to TRBJ2-3; 12 bases line up with TRBD2. CDR3 length: 17 amino acids. Trimming removed 5 bases from V and 1 base from J; junction bases left unmatched: 10. Germline lookup yields CDR1 DFQATT and CDR2 SNEGSKA (reference sequence). This chain's CDR3 is CSAPRTSGVWGTDTQYF. Written as DNA, the CDR3 is TGCAGTGCTCCCAGGACTAGCGGGGTTTGGGGCACAGATACGCAGTATTTT.

This clonotype was seen only a few times. The chain uses TRBV6-6 and TRBJ1-6, with a tentative D call TRBD1 (5 bases). V lost 6 bases to trimming and J lost 8 bases, with 14 bases between them. The germline gives CDR1 MNHNY, CDR2 SVGAGI (reference sequence). This CDR3 is built from 14 residues. The chain's CDR3 is CASRIGTRDSPLHF. Written as DNA, the CDR3 is TGTGCCAGCAGGATCGGGACTCGGGATTCACCCCTCCACTTT.

Relative to its sample, this clonotype is medium-sized (0.01 to 0.1%). CDR3 sequence: CASSATGELFF. CDR3 sequence (DNA): TGTGCCAGCAGTGCTACCGGGGAGCTGTTTTTT. This chain joins TRBV6-1 and TRBJ2-2, with D uncertain. The length of the CDR3 is 11 residues. CDR1 MNHNS and CDR2 SASEGT come from the germline V gene. V shed 4 bases and J shed 5 bases, with 2 bases lying between them.

This clonotype has ten or more counts. This sequence joins TRBV9 and TRBJ2-5; D is unresolved. The V end lost 0 bases, the J end lost 2 bases, and 8 bases lay between the germline ends. The CDR3 has 14 amino acids. Germline V gene data show CDR1 as SGDLS and CDR2 as YYNGEE. CDR3 loop: CASSVDGIQETQYF. The CDR3 DNA is TGTGCCAGCAGCGTAGACGGCATTCAAGAGACCCAGTACTTC.

The sample holds a few counts of this clonotype. The chain is built from TRBV15 and TRBJ1-1; perhaps TRBD1 as D (5 bases). From germline, CDR1 is LNHNV and CDR2 YYDKDF (reference sequence). Trimming pared 0 bases from V and 10 bases from J, leaving 12 bases between. CDR3 length: 13 residues. Here the CDR3 reads CATSRDARGVAFF. The CDR3 region has the DNA TGTGCCACCAGCAGAGATGCGAGAGGGGTAGCTTTCTTT.

This chain connects TRBV14 to TRBJ2-1; 7 bases map to TRBD1. The V segment lost 4 bases and the J segment 12 bases; nucleotides outside the gene matches: 9. The CDR3 has 13 residues. Per the germline V gene, CDR1 is SGHDN and CDR2 is FVKESK. The CDR3 DNA follows: TGTGCCAGCAGCCCCTCGGACAGGCCCTCGCAGTTCTTC. Translated, it gives CASSPSDRPSQFF.

By share of the sample, this clonotype is medium-sized. The J gene is TRBJ2-1, the V gene TRBV19; D gene uncertain. The CDR3 consists of 11 residues. Germline values: CDR1 LNHDA, CDR2 SQIVND (reference sequence). V was pared by 4 bases and J by 8 bases, with 6 bases between. For the CDR3, the DNA is TGTGCCAGTAGTAGCTGGGATGAGCAGTTCTTC. This sequence encodes CASSSWDEQFF. Combining the CDR3 with reference TRBV19 and TRBJ2-1 gives the whole variable domain DGGITQSPKYLFRKEGQNVTLSCEQNLNHDAMYWYRQDPGQGLRLIYYSQIVNDFQKGDIAEGYSVSREKKESFPLTVTSAQKNPTAFYLCASSSWDEQFFGPGTRLTVL.

The sample holds many counts of this clonotype. The chain joins TRBV5-6 to TRBJ2-3; D is perhaps TRBD1 (5 bases). Between the trimmed V and J ends, which lost 4 bases and 6 bases, there was a span of 15 bases. The CDR3 extends over 14 amino acids. Germline V CDR1 and CDR2: SGHDT, YYEEEE. The CDR3 nucleotides are TGTGCCAGCAGCCTTTGGGGCGCTTCCGATACGCAGTATTTT. This codes for CASSLWGASDTQYF. The full variable domain, completed using reference TRBV5-6 and TRBJ2-3, is DAGVTQSPTHLIKTRGQQVTLRCSPKSGHDTVSWYQQALGQGPQFIFQYYEEEERQRGNFPDRFSGHQFPNYSSELNVNALLLGDSALYLCASSLWGASDTQYFGPGTRLTVL.

This clonotype was seen repeatedly, ten times or more. The gene calls are TRBV5-6 and TRBJ2-1, with 11 nucleotides matching TRBD2. From germline, CDR1 is SGHDT and CDR2 YYEEEE. The CDR3 has 17 amino acids. V was pared by 0 bases and J by 6 bases, with 8 bases of the junction left unmatched. The CDR3 region has the DNA TGTGCCAGCAGCTTGGAGGGTAGCGGGAGGGCCTTCAATGAGCAGTTCTTC. Protein product: CASSLEGSGRAFNEQFF. Full variable domain (rest looked up from reference TRBV5-6 and TRBJ2-1): DAGVTQSPTHLIKTRGQQVTLRCSPKSGHDTVSWYQQALGQGPQFIFQYYEEEERQRGNFPDRFSGHQFPNYSSELNVNALLLGDSALYLCASSLEGSGRAFNEQFFGPGTRLTVL.

This clonotype has only a few counts. The chain employs TRBV6-6 and TRBJ2-7; D is unresolved. Germline values: CDR1 MNHNY, CDR2 SVGAGI (reference sequence). Trimming took off 6 bases at V and 2 bases at J, with 5 bases between the two ends. The CDR3 contains 11 residues. The CDR3 loop is CASSLTYEQYF. The CDR3 region has the DNA TGTGCCAGCAGCCTTACCTACGAGCAGTACTTC.

This clonotype was seen at least ten times. The V gene is TRBV19, the J gene TRBJ1-5; 7 nucleotides align to TRBD1. Germline CDR1 is LNHDA and CDR2 is SQIVND (reference sequence). J lost 3 bases, V lost 6 bases, and 11 bases had no gene match. CDR3 length: 16 amino acids. CDR3 residues: CASSDGDSHNNQPQHF. In DNA form, the CDR3 reads TGTGCCAGTAGCGACGGGGACAGTCATAACAATCAGCCCCAGCATTTT.

In this sample, this clonotype turned up many times. The chain combines TRBV20-1 with TRBJ2-7; D unresolved. Trimming cost V 4 bases and J 1 base, with 17 bases left between them. The germline V gene encodes CDR1 DFQATT and CDR2 SNEGSKA (reference sequence). CDR3 length equals 15 residues. CDR3 sequence (DNA): TGCAGTGCTATCCCCGAAGTCACAGTTTCCTACGAGCAGTACTTC. Its translation is CSAIPEVTVSYEQYF.